The entry that follows covers one T cell receptor beta chain sequence. TCRdb's table, derived via immunoSEQ multiplex PCR, lists solely in-frame clones and lacks some. The data contain under 150,000 clones, about 93% of them singletons. The entry originates in a study of T cell responses to AZD1222 COVID-19 vaccine. Germline values: CDR1 SGHRS, CDR2 YFSETQ. The V gene lost 0 bases and the J gene lost 4 bases, with 9 bases spanning the gap. The CDR3 has 14 amino acids. The chain links TRBV5-1 to TRBJ2-3; D call uncertain. The material was peripheral blood, obtained on day 0 of AZD1222 vaccination. The receptor comes from an adult in good health. The CDR3 sequence: CASSLAGSPDTQYF. CDR3 nucleotides: TGCGCCAGCAGCTTGGCCGGGTCCCCAGATACGCAGTATTTT.